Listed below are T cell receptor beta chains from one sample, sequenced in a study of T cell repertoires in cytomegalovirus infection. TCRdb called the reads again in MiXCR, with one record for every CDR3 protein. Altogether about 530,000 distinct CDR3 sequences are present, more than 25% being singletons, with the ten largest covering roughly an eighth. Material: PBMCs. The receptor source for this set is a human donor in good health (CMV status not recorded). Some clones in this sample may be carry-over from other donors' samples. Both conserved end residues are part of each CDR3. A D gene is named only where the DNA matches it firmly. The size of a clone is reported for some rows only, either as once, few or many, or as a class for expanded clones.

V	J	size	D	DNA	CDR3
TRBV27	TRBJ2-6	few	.	TGTGCCAGCACCAAAGGGGGTACTACCTTCTCTGGGGCCAACGTCCTGACTTTC	CASTKGGTTFSGANVLTF
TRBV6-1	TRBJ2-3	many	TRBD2	TGTGCCAGCAGTGAACTAGCGGGAGGGCCAGATACGCAGTATTTT	CASSELAGGPDTQYF
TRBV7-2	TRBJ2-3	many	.	TGTGCCAGCAGCTTAGGATGGGATACGCAGTATTTT	CASSLGWDTQYF
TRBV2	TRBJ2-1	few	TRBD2	TGTGCCAGCAGTGAGTTCGGGACTAGCGGCAATGAGCAGTTCTTC	CASSEFGTSGNEQFF
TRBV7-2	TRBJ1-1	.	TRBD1	TGTGCCAGCAGGCTCCGACCGGACAGGAGGAACACTGAAGCTTTCTTT	CASRLRPDRRNTEAFF
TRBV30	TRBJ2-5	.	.	TGTGCCTGGAGTGTCGGGGTTGCAGAGACCCAGTACTTC	CAWSVGVAETQYF
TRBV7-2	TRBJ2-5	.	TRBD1	TGTGCCAGCAGCTCGCACAGGGGGCAGGCGGAGACCCAGTACTTC	CASSSHRGQAETQYF
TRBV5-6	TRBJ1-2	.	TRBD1	TGTGCCAGCAGCTCGACAGGGGGCTGGGATGGCTACACCTTC	CASSSTGGWDGYTF
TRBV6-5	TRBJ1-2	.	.	TGTGCCAGCAGTTACTCGTACAGAAACTATGGCTACACCTTC	CASSYSYRNYGYTF
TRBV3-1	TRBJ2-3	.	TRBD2	TGTGCCAGCAGCCAAGCGGGAGGAAGCACAGATACGCAGTATTTT	CASSQAGGSTDTQYF
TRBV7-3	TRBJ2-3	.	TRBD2	TGTGCCAGCAGCCCCTTCGGGGGAGGGAGCACAGATACGCAGTATTTT	CASSPFGGGSTDTQYF
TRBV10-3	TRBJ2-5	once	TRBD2	TGTGCCATCATGGGCGGGAGGGTCGGAGAGACCCAGTACTTC	CAIMGGRVGETQYF
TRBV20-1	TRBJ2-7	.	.	TGCAGTGCTAGAGGTGGCCTAGCCTACGAGCAGTACTTC	CSARGGLAYEQYF